These T cell receptor beta chains were read from a single sample in a study of blood T cell repertoires in COVID-19. The protocol was immunoSEQ multiplex PCR, while the TCRdb copy is restricted to in-frame clones and leaves out a portion. The table shows some 150,000 clones, with about nine tenths occurring only once. The sample comprised peripheral blood. These receptor sequences come from a man aged 50 to 60 who had recovered from COVID-19. The CDR3 runs from the conserved cysteine through the conserved F or W. A D gene is named only where the DNA matches it firmly. A clone size is listed for some rows: how often the clone was seen (once, few, many), or a class if it is expanded.

clone_size,v_call,j_call,d_call,cdr3_nt,cdr3_aa
-,TRBV19,TRBJ1-1,-,TGTGCCAGTAGTGATCGGAGGAACACTGAAGCTTTCTTT,CASSDRRNTEAFF
-,TRBV4-3,TRBJ1-5,-,TGCGCCAGCAGCCAAGATGCAGAGGGTCAGCCCCAGCATTTT,CASSQDAEGQPQHF
-,TRBV20-1,TRBJ2-5,TRBD2,TGCAGTGCTAGTCCCAGCGGGGTCGAATACTTC,CSASPSGVEYF
-,TRBV5-4,TRBJ1-3,-,TGTGCCAGCAGCTTAGCGGGGACTGGAAACACCATATATTTT,CASSLAGTGNTIYF
-,TRBV10-3,TRBJ2-1,TRBD1,TGTGCCATCAGTGAACCGGGACAGGGGGTGTCCTACAATGAGCAGTTCTTC,CAISEPGQGVSYNEQFF
many,TRBV28,TRBJ2-7,TRBD1,TGTGCCAGCAGCTCTTTTGGGACAGGCTACGAGCAGTACTTC,CASSSFGTGYEQYF
-,TRBV4-1,TRBJ2-5,TRBD2,TGCGCCAGCAGCCAGAGCGGGGGGGCCAGGGAGACCCAGTACTTC,CASSQSGGARETQYF
-,TRBV6-1,TRBJ2-7,TRBD1,TGTGCCAGCAGTGAAGGGACAGGGGGCCCCTACGAGCAGTACTTC,CASSEGTGGPYEQYF
-,TRBV7-9,TRBJ2-2,TRBD1,TGTGCCAGCAGCTCCGACAGGGGGAGCACCGGGGAGCTGTTTTTT,CASSSDRGSTGELFF
-,TRBV7-9,TRBJ1-6,TRBD1,TGTGCCAGTTCCGGGACAGATAATTCACCCCTCCACTTT,CASSGTDNSPLHF
-,TRBV5-4,TRBJ1-3,-,TGTGCCAGCAGCTTGGCCGCTGGAAACACCATATATTTT,CASSLAAGNTIYF
-,TRBV29-1,TRBJ2-3,TRBD2,TGCAGCGTTCCCGGGACTAGCGGAACTGCGGCGGATACGCAGTATTTT,CSVPGTSGTAADTQYF
-,TRBV7-2,TRBJ2-5,-,TGTGCCAGCAGCTTAGGCGGTCAGGAGACCCAGTACTTC,CASSLGGQETQYF
-,TRBV19,TRBJ2-1,TRBD2,TGTGCCAGTAGTATAGATAGCGGGGGGGCCATGGGTGAGCAGTTCTTC,CASSIDSGGAMGEQFF
-,TRBV11-3,TRBJ2-1,TRBD2,TGTGCCAGCAGCTTAGAGGGCGGGGGGGCCTACAATGAGCAGTTCTTC,CASSLEGGGAYNEQFF
-,TRBV19,TRBJ1-1,-,TGTGCCAGTAGCCCCCTCTCGAACACTGAAGCTTTCTTT,CASSPLSNTEAFF
-,TRBV3-1/TRBV3-2,TRBJ1-3,-,TGTGCCAGCAGCCAAGGTACTTCGGGAGGAAACACCATATATTTT,CASSQGTSGGNTIYF
-,TRBV19,TRBJ1-5,TRBD1,TGTGCCAGTAGTCCACCCCGGGGACAGGGCCGTCAGCCCCAGCATTTT,CASSPPRGQGRQPQHF
-,TRBV19,TRBJ1-5,-,TGTGCCAGTAGTACCACGACAGGACCCCATTTACAGCCCCAGCATTTT,CASSTTTGPHLQPQHF
-,TRBV6-6,TRBJ2-7,TRBD2,TGTGCCAGCAGTTACTCGGCTAGCGGGGTGGGCGAGCAGTACTTC,CASSYSASGVGEQYF
-,TRBV7-3,TRBJ2-3,TRBD2,TGTGCCAGCAGCTTAGGGGCTAGCGGGGGAATCACAGATACGCAGTATTTT,CASSLGASGGITDTQYF
-,TRBV7-9,TRBJ2-3,TRBD1,TGTGCCAGCAGCCCCAGGACAGGGCCGAACACAGATACGCAGTATTTT,CASSPRTGPNTDTQYF
-,TRBV6-5,TRBJ2-1,TRBD2,TGTGCCAGCAGTCGCGGACTAGCGGGCGACAATGAGCAGTTCTTC,CASSRGLAGDNEQFF
-,TRBV19,TRBJ1-2,-,TGTGCCTCCAAGGGGTTGGACTATGGCTACACCTTC,CASKGLDYGYTF
-,TRBV19,TRBJ1-3,-,TGTGCCAGTAGTATATATTTGGCCTTCTCTGGAAACACCATATATTTT,CASSIYLAFSGNTIYF
-,TRBV19,TRBJ1-1,-,TGTGCCAGTACCCCCGGTGCGGGGACTGAAGCTTTCTTT,CASTPGAGTEAFF
-,TRBV7-9,TRBJ2-5,TRBD2,TGTGCCAGCAGCTTAGCGGTACTAGCGGGGTTAGAGACCCAGTACTTC,CASSLAVLAGLETQYF
once,TRBV7-2,TRBJ1-2,-,TGTGCCAGCAGCTTAGGAGGACAGCAAGTCTATGGCTACACCTTC,CASSLGGQQVYGYTF
-,TRBV9,TRBJ1-4,-,TGTGCCAGCAGCGTGGCCCCGGGGAGGAATAATGAAAAACTGTTTTTT,CASSVAPGRNNEKLFF
-,TRBV13,TRBJ1-3,-,TGTGCCAGCAGCTTAGCTGTGGAGATATATTTT,CASSLAVEIYF
-,TRBV4-3,TRBJ1-4,-,TGCGCCAGCAGCCAACAGGGGTCGGGTGAAAAACTGTTTTTT,CASSQQGSGEKLFF
-,TRBV5-6,TRBJ1-1,-,TGTGCCAGCAGCTTGTTCAGGGGACGGACTGAAGCTTTCTTT,CASSLFRGRTEAFF
-,TRBV7-3,TRBJ2-1,-,TGTGCCAGCAGCCTGGGACTTAGCTCCTACAATGAGCAGTTCTTC,CASSLGLSSYNEQFF